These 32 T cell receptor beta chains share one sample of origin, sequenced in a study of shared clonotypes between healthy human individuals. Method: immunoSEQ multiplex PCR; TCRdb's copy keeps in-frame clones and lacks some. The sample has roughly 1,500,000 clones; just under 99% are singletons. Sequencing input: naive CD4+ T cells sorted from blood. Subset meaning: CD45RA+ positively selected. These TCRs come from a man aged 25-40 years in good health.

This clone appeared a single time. In DNA form, the CDR3 reads TGCGCCAGCAGAAACAGGGGAGAGACCCAGTACTTC. Protein sequence: CASRNRGETQYF. The V and J genes are TRBV5-1 and TRBJ2-5, with 7 bases that match TRBD1. The V gene's germline CDR1 is SGHRS and CDR2 YFSETQ. J lost 4 bases, V lost 5 bases, and 2 bases had no gene match. The CDR3 spans 12 residues.

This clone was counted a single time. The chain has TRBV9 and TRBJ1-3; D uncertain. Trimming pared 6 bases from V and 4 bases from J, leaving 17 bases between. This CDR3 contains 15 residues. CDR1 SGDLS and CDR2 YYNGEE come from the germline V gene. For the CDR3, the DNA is TGTGCCAGCACTAGGGCAGAGGGAGCGGGAAACACCATATATTTT. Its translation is CASTRAEGAGNTIYF.

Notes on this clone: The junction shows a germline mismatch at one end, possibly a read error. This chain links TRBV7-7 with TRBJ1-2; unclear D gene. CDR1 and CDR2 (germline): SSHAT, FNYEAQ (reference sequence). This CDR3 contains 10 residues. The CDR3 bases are TGTGCTAGCAGCTTTAAAGGCTACACCTTC. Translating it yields CASSFKGYTF.

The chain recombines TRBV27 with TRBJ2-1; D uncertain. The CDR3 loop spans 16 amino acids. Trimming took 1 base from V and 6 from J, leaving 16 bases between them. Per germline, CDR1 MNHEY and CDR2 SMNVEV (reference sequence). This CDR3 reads CASSLLSLGIINEQFF. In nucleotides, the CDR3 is TGTGCCAGCAGTTTATTGAGTCTAGGCATAATCAATGAGCAGTTCTTC.

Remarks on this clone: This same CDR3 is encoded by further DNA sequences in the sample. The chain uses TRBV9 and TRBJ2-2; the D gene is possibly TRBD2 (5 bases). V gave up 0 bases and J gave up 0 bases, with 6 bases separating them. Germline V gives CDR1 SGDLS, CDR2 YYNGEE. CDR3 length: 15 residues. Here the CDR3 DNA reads TGTGCCAGCAGCGTAGCAGCGGCGAACACCGGGGAGCTGTTTTTT. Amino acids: CASSVAAANTGELFF.

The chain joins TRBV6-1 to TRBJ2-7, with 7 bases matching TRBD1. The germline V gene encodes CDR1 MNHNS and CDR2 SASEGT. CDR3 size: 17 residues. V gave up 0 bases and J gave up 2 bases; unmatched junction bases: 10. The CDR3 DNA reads TGTGCCAGCAGTGAAGCGCTTCTAACAGGGGTGACCTACGAGCAGTACTTC. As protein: CASSEALLTGVTYEQYF.

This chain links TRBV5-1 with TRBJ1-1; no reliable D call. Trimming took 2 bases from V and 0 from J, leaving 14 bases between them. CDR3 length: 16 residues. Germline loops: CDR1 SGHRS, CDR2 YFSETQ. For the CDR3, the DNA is TGCGCCAGCAGCTTTACAGTCGGCCATCTGAACACTGAAGCTTTCTTT. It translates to CASSFTVGHLNTEAFF.

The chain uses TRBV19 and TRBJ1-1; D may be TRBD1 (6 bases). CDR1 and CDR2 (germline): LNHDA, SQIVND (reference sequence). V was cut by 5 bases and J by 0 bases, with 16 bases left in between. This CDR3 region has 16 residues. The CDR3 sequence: CASSVRGRGLNTEAFF. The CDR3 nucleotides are TGTGCCAGTAGTGTGAGGGGGAGGGGCCTGAACACTGAAGCTTTCTTT.

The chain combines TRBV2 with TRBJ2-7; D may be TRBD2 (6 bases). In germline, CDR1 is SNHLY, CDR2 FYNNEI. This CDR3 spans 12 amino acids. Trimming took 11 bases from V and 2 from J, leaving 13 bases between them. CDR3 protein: CAGSTSTYEQYF. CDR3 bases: TGTGCCGGCTCTACTAGCACCTACGAGCAGTACTTC.

Here the CDR3 reads CASSVKGQGISGANVLTF. CDR3 in DNA: TGTGCCAGCAGCGTGAAGGGACAGGGGATTTCTGGGGCCAACGTCCTGACTTTC. The chain is built from TRBV9 and TRBJ2-6; TRBD1 matches 10 bases. The ends lost 2 bases at V and 1 base at J; junction bases unmatched: 6. This CDR3 has 18 residues. Per the germline V gene, CDR1 is SGDLS and CDR2 is YYNGEE.

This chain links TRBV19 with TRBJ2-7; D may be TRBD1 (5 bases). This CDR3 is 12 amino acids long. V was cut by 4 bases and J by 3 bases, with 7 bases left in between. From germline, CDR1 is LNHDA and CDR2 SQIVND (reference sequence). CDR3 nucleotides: TGTGCCAGTAGTAGGGGCAGCTACGAGCAGTACTTC. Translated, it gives CASSRGSYEQYF.

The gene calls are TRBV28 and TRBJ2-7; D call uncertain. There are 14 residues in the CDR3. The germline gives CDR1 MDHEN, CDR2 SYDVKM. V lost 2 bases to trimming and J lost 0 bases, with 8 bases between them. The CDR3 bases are TGTGCCAGCAGTTTACTGCCACGCTCCTACGAGCAGTACTTC. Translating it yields CASSLLPRSYEQYF.

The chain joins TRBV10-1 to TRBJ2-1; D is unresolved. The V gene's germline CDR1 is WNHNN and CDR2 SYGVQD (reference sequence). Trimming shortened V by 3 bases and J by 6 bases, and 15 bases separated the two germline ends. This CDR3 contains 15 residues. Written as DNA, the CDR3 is TGCGCCAGCAGTGAAAATCCACTGGTGTCCAATGAGCAGTTCTTC. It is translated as CASSENPLVSNEQFF.

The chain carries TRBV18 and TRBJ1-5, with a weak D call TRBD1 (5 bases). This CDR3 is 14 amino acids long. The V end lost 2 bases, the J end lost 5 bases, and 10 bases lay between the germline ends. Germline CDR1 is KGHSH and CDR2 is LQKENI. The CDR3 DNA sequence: TGTGCCAGCTCACCAGGTCGGGGCCATCAGCCCCAGCATTTT. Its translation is CASSPGRGHQPQHF.

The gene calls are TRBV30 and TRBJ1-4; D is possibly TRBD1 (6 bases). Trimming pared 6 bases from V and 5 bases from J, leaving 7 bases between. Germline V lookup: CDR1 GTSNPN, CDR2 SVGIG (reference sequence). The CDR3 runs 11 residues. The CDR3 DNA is TGTGCCTGCACAGGGAATGAAAAACTGTTTTTT. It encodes CACTGNEKLFF.

CDR3 in amino acids: CASSLGILGTGQKNTGELFF. The CDR3 DNA is TGTGCCAGCAGCTTAGGAATCCTCGGGACGGGACAGAAGAACACCGGGGAGCTGTTTTTT. The V gene is TRBV13, the J gene TRBJ2-2, with 7 positions matching TRBD1. The CDR3 covers 20 residues. Germline-derived CDR1 and CDR2 are PRHDT and FYEKMQ (reference sequence). Losses at the gene ends were 0 bases for V and 1 base for J; bases not matched to a gene: 14.

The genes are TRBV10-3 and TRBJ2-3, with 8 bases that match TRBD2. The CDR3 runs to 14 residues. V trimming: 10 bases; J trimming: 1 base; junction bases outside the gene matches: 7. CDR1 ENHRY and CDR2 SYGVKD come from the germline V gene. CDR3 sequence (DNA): TGTGCCACCCGTAGCGGGAATCGCACAGATACGCAGTATTTT. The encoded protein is CATRSGNRTDTQYF.

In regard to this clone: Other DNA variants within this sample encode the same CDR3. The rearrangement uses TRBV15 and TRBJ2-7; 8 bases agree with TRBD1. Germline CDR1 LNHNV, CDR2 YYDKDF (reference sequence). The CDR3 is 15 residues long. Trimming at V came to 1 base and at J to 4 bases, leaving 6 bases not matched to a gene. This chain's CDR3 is CATSRGGQGAYEQYF. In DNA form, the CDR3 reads TGTGCCACCAGCAGAGGGGGGCAGGGGGCATACGAGCAGTACTTC.

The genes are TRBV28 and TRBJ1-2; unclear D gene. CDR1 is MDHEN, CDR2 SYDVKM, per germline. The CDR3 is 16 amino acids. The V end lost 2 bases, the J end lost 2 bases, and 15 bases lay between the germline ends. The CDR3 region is CASSLAPPERNYGYTF. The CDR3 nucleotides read TGTGCCAGCAGTTTAGCCCCCCCGGAGAGGAACTATGGCTACACCTTC.

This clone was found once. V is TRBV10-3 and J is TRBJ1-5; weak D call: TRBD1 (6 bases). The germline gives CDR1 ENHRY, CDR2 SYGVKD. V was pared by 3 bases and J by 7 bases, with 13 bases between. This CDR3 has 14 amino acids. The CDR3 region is CAISDADRLQPQHF. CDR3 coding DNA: TGTGCCATCAGTGACGCCGACAGGCTCCAGCCCCAGCATTTT.

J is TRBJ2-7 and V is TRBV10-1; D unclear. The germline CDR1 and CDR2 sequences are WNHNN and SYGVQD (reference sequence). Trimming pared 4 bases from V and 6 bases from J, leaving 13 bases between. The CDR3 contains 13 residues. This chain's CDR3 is CASSGSLGLEQYF. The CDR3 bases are TGCGCCAGCAGTGGATCCCTTGGTCTCGAGCAGTACTTC.

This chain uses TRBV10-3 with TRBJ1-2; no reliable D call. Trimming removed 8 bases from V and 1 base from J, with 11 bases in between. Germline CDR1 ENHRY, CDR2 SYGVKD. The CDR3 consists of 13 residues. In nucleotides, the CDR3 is TGTGCCATCGGATCGCCTCTTAACTATGGCTACACCTTC. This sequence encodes CAIGSPLNYGYTF.

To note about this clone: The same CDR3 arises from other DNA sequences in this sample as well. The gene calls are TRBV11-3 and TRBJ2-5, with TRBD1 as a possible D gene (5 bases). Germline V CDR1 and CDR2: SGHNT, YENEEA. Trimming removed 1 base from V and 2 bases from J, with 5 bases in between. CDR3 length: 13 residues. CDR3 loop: CASSLGQQETQYF. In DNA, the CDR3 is TGTGCCAGCAGCTTAGGACAGCAAGAGACCCAGTACTTC. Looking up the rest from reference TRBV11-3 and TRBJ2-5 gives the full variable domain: EAGVVQSPRYKIIEKKQPVAFWCNPISGHNTLYWYLQNLGQGPELLIRYENEEAVDDSQLPKDRFSAERLKGVDSTLKIQPAELGDSAVYLCASSLGQQETQYFGPGTRLLVL.

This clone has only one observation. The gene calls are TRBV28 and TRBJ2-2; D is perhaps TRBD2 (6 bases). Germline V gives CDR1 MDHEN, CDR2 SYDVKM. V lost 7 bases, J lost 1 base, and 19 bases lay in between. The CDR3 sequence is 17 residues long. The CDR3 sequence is CASTPPQAGLNTGELFF. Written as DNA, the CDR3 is TGTGCCAGCACCCCCCCTCAGGCGGGACTGAACACCGGGGAGCTGTTTTTT.

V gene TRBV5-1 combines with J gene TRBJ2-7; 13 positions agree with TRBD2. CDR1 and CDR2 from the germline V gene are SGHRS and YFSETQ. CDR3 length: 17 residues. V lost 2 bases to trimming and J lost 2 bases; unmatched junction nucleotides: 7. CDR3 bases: TGCGCCAGCAGCTTAGGGACTAGCGGGACTTGGCCCTACGAGCAGTACTTC. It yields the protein CASSLGTSGTWPYEQYF.

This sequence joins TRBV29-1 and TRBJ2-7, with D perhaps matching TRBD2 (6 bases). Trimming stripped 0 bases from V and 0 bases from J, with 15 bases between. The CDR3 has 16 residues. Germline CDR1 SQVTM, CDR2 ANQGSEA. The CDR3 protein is CSVEERRRENSYEQYF. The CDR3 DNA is TGCAGCGTTGAAGAGAGACGGAGGGAAAACTCCTACGAGCAGTACTTC.

In DNA form, the CDR3 reads TGCAGCTGCAGCGGGAGGGCCACAGATACGCAGTATTTT. Its translation is CSCSGRATDTQYF. The V gene is TRBV29-1, the J gene TRBJ2-3; 10 positions agree with TRBD2. After removal of 8 bases from V and 2 bases from J, the junction contained 4 bases not matched to a gene. The CDR3 consists of 13 residues. Germline assignment: CDR1 SQVTM and CDR2 ANQGSEA.

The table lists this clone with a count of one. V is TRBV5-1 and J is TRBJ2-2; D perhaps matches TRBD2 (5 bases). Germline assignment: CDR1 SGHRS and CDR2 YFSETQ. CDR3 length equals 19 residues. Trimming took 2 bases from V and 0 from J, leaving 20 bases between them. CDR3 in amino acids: CASSLPSGTAFANTGELFF. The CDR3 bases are TGCGCCAGCAGCTTACCAAGCGGTACGGCATTCGCGAACACCGGGGAGCTGTTTTTT.

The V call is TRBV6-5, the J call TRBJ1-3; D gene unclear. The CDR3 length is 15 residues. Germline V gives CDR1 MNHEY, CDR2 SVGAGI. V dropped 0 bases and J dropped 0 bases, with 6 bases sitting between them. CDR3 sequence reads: CASSYSAGSGNTIYF. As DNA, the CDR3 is TGTGCCAGCAGTTACTCGGCGGGCTCTGGAAACACCATATATTTT.

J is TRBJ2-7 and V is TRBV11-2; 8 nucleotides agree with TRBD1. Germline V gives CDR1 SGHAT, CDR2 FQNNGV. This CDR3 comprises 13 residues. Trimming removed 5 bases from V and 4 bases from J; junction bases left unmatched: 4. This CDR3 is CASSTTGAYEQYF. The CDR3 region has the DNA TGTGCCAGCAGCACGACAGGGGCGTACGAGCAGTACTTC.

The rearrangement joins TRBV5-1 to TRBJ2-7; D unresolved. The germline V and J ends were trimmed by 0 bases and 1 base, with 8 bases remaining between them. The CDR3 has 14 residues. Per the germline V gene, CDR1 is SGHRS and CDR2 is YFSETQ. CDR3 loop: CASSLGGESYEQYF. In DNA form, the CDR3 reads TGCGCCAGCAGCTTGGGTGGCGAATCCTACGAGCAGTACTTC.

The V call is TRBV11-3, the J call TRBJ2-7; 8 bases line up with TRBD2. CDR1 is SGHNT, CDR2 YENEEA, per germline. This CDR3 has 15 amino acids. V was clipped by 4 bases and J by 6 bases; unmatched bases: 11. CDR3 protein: CASSSTGTRSSEQYF. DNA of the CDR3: TGTGCCAGCAGCTCAACCGGGACTAGATCTTCCGAGCAGTACTTC. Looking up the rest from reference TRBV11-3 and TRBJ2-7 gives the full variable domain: EAGVVQSPRYKIIEKKQPVAFWCNPISGHNTLYWYLQNLGQGPELLIRYENEEAVDDSQLPKDRFSAERLKGVDSTLKIQPAELGDSAVYLCASSSTGTRSSEQYFGPGTRLTVT.